Each of the 20 T cell receptor beta chains below was sequenced from the same sample in a study of T cell changes during pregnancy in multiple sclerosis. Here immunoSEQ multiplex PCR was the method, and the copy in TCRdb shows in-frame clones only, minus some. The sample carries roughly 40,000 clones, 75% to 95% recorded once. The material sequenced was CD4+ T cells from peripheral blood mononuclear cells, taken in the third trimester of pregnancy. These receptors all come from a female donor with multiple sclerosis, enrolled in a pregnancy study.

The gene calls are TRBV10-2 and TRBJ1-2, with 10 bases fitting TRBD1. With 8 bases clipped from V and 4 bases from J, the junction kept 1 base outside the gene matches. The CDR3 contains 12 residues. Germline V gene lookup returns CDR1 WSHSY and CDR2 SAAADI. The CDR3 DNA is TGCGCCAGCGGACAGGGGGGCTATGGCTACACCTTC. Residues: CASGQGGYGYTF.

The J gene is TRBJ2-3, the V gene TRBV5-1; 11 bases line up with TRBD2. Trimming at V came to 4 bases and at J to 2 bases, leaving 9 bases not matched to a gene. This CDR3 has 17 residues. In germline, CDR1 is SGHRS, CDR2 YFSETQ. CDR3 sequence reads: CASSLYGTSGYTDTQYF. The CDR3 DNA reads as TGCGCCAGCAGCCTGTACGGGACTAGCGGCTACACAGATACGCAGTATTTT.

In DNA form, the CDR3 reads TGTGCCAGCAGTGCACCGCCCAGGCAGGGGGCTGGTGCCTACGAGCAGTACTTC. Encoded protein: CASSAPPRQGAGAYEQYF. This chain uses TRBV6-1 with TRBJ2-7; 8 bases fit TRBD1. Germline CDR1 reads MNHNS; CDR2 reads SASEGT. CDR3 size: 18 residues. The junction had 16 bases not matched to a gene; V was cut back by 4 bases and J by 2 bases.

The V call is TRBV5-1, the J call TRBJ2-1; D perhaps matches TRBD1 (5 bases). The CDR3 totals 13 residues. Trimming left V 0 bases short and J 10 bases short, with 11 bases between. Germline-derived CDR1 and CDR2 are SGHRS and YFSETQ. CDR3 residues: CASSLGQPSEQFF. DNA of the CDR3: TGCGCCAGCAGCTTGGGACAGCCCTCGGAGCAGTTCTTC.

The table lists this clone with a count of one. The rearrangement joins TRBV5-1 to TRBJ2-3; TRBD2 agrees at 8 bases. Germline V gives CDR1 SGHRS, CDR2 YFSETQ. Unmatched junction bases numbered 7, after V lost 2 bases and J lost 5 bases. The CDR3 extends over 15 amino acids. The CDR3 DNA is TGCGCCAGCAGCTTAAGGGGACTAGTAAAAGATACGCAGTATTTT. Protein product: CASSLRGLVKDTQYF.

The chain has TRBV5-1 and TRBJ1-1; D gene unclear. The germline CDR1 and CDR2 sequences are SGHRS and YFSETQ. This CDR3 has 15 residues. With 0 bases removed from V and 0 bases from J, the gap between germline ends came to 9 bases. CDR3 sequence: CASSLAAVMNTEAFF. The CDR3 DNA reads TGCGCCAGCAGCTTGGCGGCGGTTATGAACACTGAAGCTTTCTTT.

The chain employs TRBV4-1 and TRBJ2-1, with 12 bases matching TRBD2. The V gene end was trimmed by 1 base and the J gene end by 0 bases; junction bases not matched to a gene: 4. The germline V gene has CDR1 MGHRA and CDR2 YSYEKL. The CDR3 is 18 residues long. CDR3 sequence: CASSQGTSGVSSYNEQFF. CDR3 DNA: TGCGCCAGCAGCCAAGGGACTAGCGGGGTAAGCTCCTACAATGAGCAGTTCTTC.

This rearrangement joins TRBV15 to TRBJ1-5, with TRBD1 as a possible D gene (6 bases). This CDR3 is built from 15 residues. The germline gives CDR1 LNHNV, CDR2 YYDKDF (reference sequence). Trimming cost V 0 bases and J 4 bases, with 10 bases left between them. CDR3 sequence: CATSRDRRGNQPQHF. The CDR3 region has the DNA TGTGCCACCAGCAGAGATCGCAGGGGTAATCAGCCCCAGCATTTT.

This clone was found once. The gene calls are TRBV28 and TRBJ1-2; tentatively, D is TRBD1 (6 bases). The CDR3 extends over 15 amino acids. Germline assignment: CDR1 MDHEN and CDR2 SYDVKM. V shed 3 bases and J shed 1 base, with 12 bases lying between them. CDR3 nucleotides: TGTGCCAGCAGTTTCCGGGGGGCACGTAACTATGGCTACACCTTC. It translates to CASSFRGARNYGYTF.

CDR3 nucleotide sequence: TGTGCCAGCAGCGCAGATGAGGAGGGGAGCGGGAGGGCCGGCGAGCAGTACTTC. This sequence encodes CASSADEEGSGRAGEQYF. The gene calls are TRBV9 and TRBJ2-7; TRBD2 matches 10 bases. Germline CDR1 is SGDLS and CDR2 is YYNGEE. The CDR3 is 18 amino acids. V lost 3 bases and J lost 6; bases outside the gene matches: 18.

This clone was seen just once. This chain uses TRBV19 with TRBJ1-5; D not certain. V lost 3 bases and J lost 4, with 7 bases in between. The CDR3 is 13 residues long. Germline V gene data show CDR1 as LNHDA and CDR2 as SQIVND (reference sequence). CDR3 region: CASSIIVNQPQHF. The CDR3 coding sequence is TGTGCCAGTAGTATTATAGTAAATCAGCCCCAGCATTTT.

In DNA form, the CDR3 reads TGTGCCAGCAGTGGGGGGGGGAGTGGGGAGACCCAGTACTTC. Its translation is CASSGGGSGETQYF. V gene TRBV6-1 combines with J gene TRBJ2-5, with TRBD2 matching 7 bases. The V and J ends lost 4 bases and 5 bases, in that order; junction bases with no gene match: 7. The CDR3 is 14 amino acids. Germline V gene data show CDR1 as MNHNS and CDR2 as SASEGT.

The chain has TRBV5-1 and TRBJ2-7, with TRBD1 identical over 9 bases. This CDR3 spans 13 amino acids. From germline, CDR1 is SGHRS and CDR2 YFSETQ. V was clipped by 7 bases and J by 7 bases; unmatched bases: 9. Here the CDR3 reads CASQGQGMGEQYF. The CDR3 region has the DNA TGCGCCAGCCAGGGACAGGGTATGGGGGAGCAGTACTTC.

CDR3 sequence reads: CSVPQGDIETQYF. CDR3 bases: TGCAGCGTTCCCCAGGGGGATATAGAGACCCAGTACTTC. The chain couples TRBV29-1 to TRBJ2-5; 7 bases line up with TRBD1. Looked up from germline, CDR1 is SQVTM and CDR2 is ANQGSEA. The CDR3 length is 13 residues. Trimming at V came to 5 bases and at J to 4 bases, leaving 7 bases not matched to a gene.

The V gene is TRBV4-2, the J gene TRBJ2-1; 8 nucleotides line up with TRBD2. Germline V CDR1 and CDR2: LGHNA, YNFKEQ. The CDR3 contains 16 residues. J was trimmed by 0 bases and V by 3 bases; bases with no gene match: 4. The CDR3 DNA is TGTGCCAGCAGCCACGCAAGCGGGAGCTCCTACAATGAGCAGTTCTTC. Translating gives CASSHASGSSYNEQFF.

In DNA, the CDR3 is TGCGCCAGCAGCTTGGGGACTAGCGGGCCCGGGGAGCTGTTTTTT. It encodes CASSLGTSGPGELFF. This chain links TRBV5-1 with TRBJ2-2, with 11 bases aligning to TRBD2. This CDR3 region has 15 residues. Looked up from germline, CDR1 is SGHRS and CDR2 is YFSETQ. Trimming at V came to 0 bases and at J to 6 bases, leaving 1 base not matched to a gene.

This rearrangement joins TRBV2 to TRBJ2-6; the match to TRBD1 covers 9 bases. Trimming at V came to 5 bases and at J to 2 bases, leaving 4 bases not matched to a gene. CDR3 length: 16 residues. Germline CDR1 is SNHLY and CDR2 is FYNNEI. Here the CDR3 DNA reads TGTGCCAGCAGTCGGGACAGGGATGCTGGGGCCAACGTCCTGACTTTC. This translates into CASSRDRDAGANVLTF.

In its sample, this clone was seen a few times. The chain recombines TRBV19 with TRBJ2-7; 7 nucleotides align to TRBD1. J was trimmed by 5 bases and V by 2 bases; bases with no gene match: 0. Germline lookup yields CDR1 LNHDA and CDR2 SQIVND (reference sequence). CDR3 length: 12 amino acids. In DNA form, the CDR3 reads TGTGCCAGTAGTATAACAGGGGACGAGCAGTACTTC. Residues: CASSITGDEQYF.

This clone was recorded only once. This chain uses TRBV10-2 with TRBJ1-1; 7 bases are shared with TRBD1. The CDR3 sequence is 15 residues long. J was trimmed by 5 bases and V by 9 bases; bases with no gene match: 15. Germline lookup yields CDR1 WSHSY and CDR2 SAAADI. CDR3 sequence: CARPGQRRGTTEAFF. CDR3 sequence (DNA): TGCGCCAGGCCGGGACAGAGGAGGGGGACAACTGAAGCTTTCTTT.

The chain recombines TRBV2 with TRBJ1-1; D is possibly TRBD1 (6 bases). V lost 5 bases to trimming and J lost 0 bases, with 10 bases between them. This CDR3 is built from 14 residues. CDR1 and CDR2 (germline): SNHLY, FYNNEI. The chain's CDR3 is CASSFRGMNTEAFF. Written as DNA, the CDR3 is TGTGCCAGCAGTTTCAGGGGAATGAACACTGAAGCTTTCTTT.